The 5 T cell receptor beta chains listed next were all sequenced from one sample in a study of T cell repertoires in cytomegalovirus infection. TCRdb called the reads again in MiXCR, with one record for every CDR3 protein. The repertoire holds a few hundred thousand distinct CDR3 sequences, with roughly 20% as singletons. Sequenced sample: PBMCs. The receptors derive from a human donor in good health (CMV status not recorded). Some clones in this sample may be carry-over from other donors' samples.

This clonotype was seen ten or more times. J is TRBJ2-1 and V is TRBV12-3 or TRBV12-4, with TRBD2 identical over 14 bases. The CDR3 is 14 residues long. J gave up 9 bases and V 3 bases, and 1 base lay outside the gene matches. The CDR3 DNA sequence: TGTGCCAGCAGTTTCGGGACTAGCGGGGGTGAGCAGTTCTTC. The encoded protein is CASSFGTSGGEQFF.

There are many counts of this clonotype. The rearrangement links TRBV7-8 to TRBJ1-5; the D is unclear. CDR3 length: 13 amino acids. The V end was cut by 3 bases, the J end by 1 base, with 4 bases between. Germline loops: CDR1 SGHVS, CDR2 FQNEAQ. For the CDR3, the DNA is TGTGCCAGCAGCTTCAGAAGCAATCAGCCCCAGCATTTT. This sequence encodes CASSFRSNQPQHF.

The CDR3 region is CASSSGQGAVMGEKLFF. The CDR3 nucleotides are TGTGCCAGCAGCTCCGGACAGGGGGCGGTTATGGGTGAAAAACTGTTTTTT. V is TRBV5-5 and J is TRBJ1-4, with 11 bases identical to TRBD1. V was pared by 3 bases and J by 7 bases, with 11 bases of the junction left unmatched. The CDR3 is 17 amino acids. Germline assignment: CDR1 SGHKS and CDR2 YYEKEE (reference sequence).

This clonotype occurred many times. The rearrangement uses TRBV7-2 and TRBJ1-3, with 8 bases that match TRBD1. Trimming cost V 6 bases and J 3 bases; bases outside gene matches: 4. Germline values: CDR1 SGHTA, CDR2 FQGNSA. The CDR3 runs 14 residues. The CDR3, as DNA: TGTGCCAGCAGGAGGACAGGGATTGGAAACACCATATATTTT. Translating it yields CASRRTGIGNTIYF.

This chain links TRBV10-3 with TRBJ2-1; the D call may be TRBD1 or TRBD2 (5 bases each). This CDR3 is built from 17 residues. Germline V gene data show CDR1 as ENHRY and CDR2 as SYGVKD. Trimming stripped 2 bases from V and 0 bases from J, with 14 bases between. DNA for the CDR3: TGTGCCATCAGTGAGCCGGTGGGTGGGGGCTCCTACAATGAGCAGTTCTTC. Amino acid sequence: CAISEPVGGGSYNEQFF.